Listed below are T cell receptor beta chains from one sample, sequenced in a study of T cells in Graves' hyperthyroidism and ophthalmopathy. MiXCR, run by TCRdb on the multiplex PCR reads, gives a single entry per CDR3 protein. The repertoire holds around 580,000 distinct CDR3 sequences, with around 15% as singletons. Material for sequencing was blood. The receptors were gathered from a woman under 30 with Graves' hyperthyroidism. Both conserved end residues are part of each CDR3. D genes are given only for firm matches. Rows give clone size only sometimes, using once, few, many, or a class for an expanded clone.

abundance,v_gene,d_gene,j_gene,CDR3nt,CDR3aa
-,TRBV29-1,-,TRBJ2-7,TGCAGCGTTGACGTCAGGGGAAGCACCTACGAGCAGTACTTC,CSVDVRGSTYEQYF
many,TRBV18,-,TRBJ2-1,TGTGCCAGCTCACCACCGTGGGCCCCCTACAATGAGCAGTTCTTC,CASSPPWAPYNEQFF
many,TRBV6-2/TRBV6-3,-,TRBJ1-1,TGTGCCAGCAGTTACCCTCGGGGGAACACTGAAGCTTTCTTT,CASSYPRGNTEAFF
few,TRBV30,-,TRBJ2-2,TGTGCCTGGAGGTCGGGGGCCGGGGAGCTGTTTTTT,CAWRSGAGELFF
-,TRBV7-8,TRBD1,TRBJ1-6,TGTGCCAGCAGCCCACAGGGGTTGAATTCACCCCTCCACTTT,CASSPQGLNSPLHF
once,TRBV11-2,-,TRBJ1-2,TGTGCCAGCAGCTTAGTGAAGGTGGGATCTCCTATTTATGGCTACACCTTC,CASSLVKVGSPIYGYTF
-,TRBV5-6,-,TRBJ1-2,TGTGCCAGCAGCTTTAGGAGGTTGACGTATGGCTACACCTTC,CASSFRRLTYGYTF
many,TRBV6-2/TRBV6-3,-,TRBJ1-1,TGTGCCAGCGGTCCAGGCGGGGGGCGGAAGAACACTGAAGCTTTCTTT,CASGPGGGRKNTEAFF
-,TRBV6-1,-,TRBJ2-2,TGTGCCAGCAGTGAATTGGGCAGCCCCTCTGGCGGGGAGCTGTTTTTT,CASSELGSPSGGELFF
many,TRBV30,TRBD2,TRBJ2-1,TGTGCCTGGATCGAACGCCCGGATAGCGGGAGTGAGCAGTTCTTC,CAWIERPDSGSEQFF
few,TRBV14,-,TRBJ2-1,TGTGCCAGCAGCCAAGGACCCCGACTATCTCACAATGAGCAGTTCTTC,CASSQGPRLSHNEQFF
few,TRBV5-1,TRBD2,TRBJ2-5,TGCGCCAGCAGCCGGACTAGCGAACAAGAGACCCAGTACTTC,CASSRTSEQETQYF
few,TRBV10-3,TRBD1,TRBJ1-1,TGTGCCGCGACAGGGGGGATGTTGAACACTGAAGCTTTCTTT,CAATGGMLNTEAFF
many,TRBV28,TRBD2,TRBJ2-1,TGTGCCAGCAGATTTATTCTGCCCAGCGGGAGTATCCACAATGAGCAGTTCTTC,CASRFILPSGSIHNEQFF
many,TRBV5-1,TRBD1,TRBJ2-2,TGCGCCAGCAGCTTGACGGACAGGACCACCGGGGAGCTGTTTTTT,CASSLTDRTTGELFF
many,TRBV9,-,TRBJ1-2,TGTGCCAGCAGCGTAGTTTCGGGGTCCTATGGCTACACCTTC,CASSVVSGSYGYTF
few,TRBV5-1,TRBD1,TRBJ1-2,TGCGCCACCCGGGACAGGCCCACTGGGGACTATGGCTACACCTTC,CATRDRPTGDYGYTF
many,TRBV7-3,TRBD2,TRBJ2-3,TGTGCCAGCAGCTTATACGTAGCGGGGGGCGCTACTAGCACAGATACGCAGTATTTT,CASSLYVAGGATSTDTQYF
many,TRBV7-9,-,TRBJ1-1,TGTGCCAGCAGCTTAAGCCTGCTGGCCACTGAAGCTTTCTTT,CASSLSLLATEAFF
many,TRBV20-1,TRBD2,TRBJ2-1,TGCAGTGCTAGGACTAGCGGGAGGTATGAGCAGTTCTTC,CSARTSGRYEQFF
many,TRBV12-3/TRBV12-4,-,TRBJ2-1,TGTGCCAGCAGCTTCCGCATTGAGCAGTTCTTC,CASSFRIEQFF
-,TRBV6-2/TRBV6-3,-,TRBJ1-5,TGTGCCAGCAGTTACTTTTGGGGGCAGCCCCAGCATTTT,CASSYFWGQPQHF
-,TRBV10-1,TRBD1,TRBJ1-5,TGCGCCAGCAGTGAAGGGGGCACCAATCAGCCCCAGCATTTT,CASSEGGTNQPQHF
many,TRBV29-1,-,TRBJ2-3,TGCAGCGTTGACACTTTCGGTAGACGCACAGATACGCAGTATTTT,CSVDTFGRRTDTQYF
-,TRBV6-2/TRBV6-3,-,TRBJ2-2,TGTGCCAGCAGTTACAAATGGAATACCCCGAACACCGGGGAGCTGTTTTTT,CASSYKWNTPNTGELFF
few,TRBV6-1,-,TRBJ2-7,TGTGCCAGCAGCATCCGGGGACTGGGGCCCGAGCAGTACTTC,CASSIRGLGPEQYF
many,TRBV7-3,-,TRBJ1-1,TGTGCCAGCAGTAAACAGAAGAACACTGAAGCTTTCTTT,CASSKQKNTEAFF
-,TRBV19,-,TRBJ1-1,TGTGCCAGTAGTATCAGCCCGAACACTGAAGCTTTCTTT,CASSISPNTEAFF
many,TRBV7-9,-,TRBJ2-3,TGTGCCAGCAGCTTGAGCATCAGGTCGGATACGCAGTATTTT,CASSLSIRSDTQYF
-,TRBV4-2,TRBD1,TRBJ1-1,TGTGCCAGCGGGTCGACAGGGGGCGCATCGGCTTTCTTT,CASGSTGGASAFF
many,TRBV14,-,TRBJ2-7,TGTGCCAGCAGCCACCACTACGAGCAGTACTTC,CASSHHYEQYF
few,TRBV4-3,TRBD1,TRBJ1-2,TGCGCCAGCAGCCAGAATTGGCAGGGGGCCTATGGCTACACCTTC,CASSQNWQGAYGYTF
-,TRBV5-6,-,TRBJ1-2,TGTGCCAGCAGCCCACTGGCAGTCAGGGTGGATGGCTACACCTTC,CASSPLAVRVDGYTF
many,TRBV3-1,-,TRBJ2-2,TGTGCCAGCAGCCAAGCAACGGGCGGGCATACCGGGGAGCTGTTTTTT,CASSQATGGHTGELFF
-,TRBV4-2,-,TRBJ1-5,TGTGCCAGCAGCCAAGGAGGGGCAGCAAATCAGCCCCAGCATTTT,CASSQGGAANQPQHF
few,TRBV13,TRBD2,TRBJ2-2,TGTGCCAGCAGCCAGGGCGGGGGAACGAGCACCGGGGAGCTGTTTTTT,CASSQGGGTSTGELFF
few,TRBV18,-,TRBJ2-7,TGTGCCAGCTCACCACGTTCCTTAGACGAGCAGTACTTC,CASSPRSLDEQYF
-,TRBV2,-,TRBJ2-1,TGTGCCAGCAGTGAAGACGGGCATCCCCTAGCCTACAATGAGCAGTTCTTC,CASSEDGHPLAYNEQFF
many,TRBV12-3/TRBV12-4,TRBD2,TRBJ2-3,TGTGCCAGCAAACGAGGGAGGGTAACAGATACGCAGTATTTT,CASKRGRVTDTQYF